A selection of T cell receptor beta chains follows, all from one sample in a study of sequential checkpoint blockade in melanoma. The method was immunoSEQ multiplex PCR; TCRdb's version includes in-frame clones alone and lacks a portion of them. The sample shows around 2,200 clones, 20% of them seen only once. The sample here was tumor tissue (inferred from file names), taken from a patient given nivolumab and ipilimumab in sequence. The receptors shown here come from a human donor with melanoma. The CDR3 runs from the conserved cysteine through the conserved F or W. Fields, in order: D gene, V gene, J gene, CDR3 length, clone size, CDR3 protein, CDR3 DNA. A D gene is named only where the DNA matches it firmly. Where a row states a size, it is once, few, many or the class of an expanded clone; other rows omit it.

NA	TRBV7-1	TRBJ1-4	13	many	CASSPAFNEKLFF	TGTGCCAGCAGCCCAGCATTCAATGAAAAACTGTTTTTT
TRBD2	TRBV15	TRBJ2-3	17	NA	CATSRDPAGGYADTQYF	TGTGCCACCAGCAGAGATCCGGCGGGGGGTTACGCAGATACGCAGTATTTT
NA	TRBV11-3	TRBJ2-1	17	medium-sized	CASSLVGGGYSYNEQFF	TGTGCCAGCAGCTTAGTTGGGGGAGGATACTCCTACAATGAGCAGTTCTTC
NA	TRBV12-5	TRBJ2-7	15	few	CASRRHQAGLDEQYF	TGTGCCAGTCGTCGGCACCAGGCAGGGTTAGACGAGCAGTACTTC
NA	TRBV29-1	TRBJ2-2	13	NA	CSVEGGMTGELFF	TGCAGCGTTGAAGGGGGGATGACCGGGGAGCTGTTTTTT
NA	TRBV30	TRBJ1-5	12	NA	CVSGSSNQPQHF	TGTGTATCAGGGAGTAGCAATCAGCCCCAGCATTTT
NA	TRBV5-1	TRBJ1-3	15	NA	CASSREAPTGNTIYF	TGCGCCAGCAGCCGAGAAGCCCCGACTGGAAACACCATATATTTT
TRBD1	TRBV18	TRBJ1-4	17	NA	CASSTQGGQGQNEKLFF	TGTGCCAGCTCAACACAAGGGGGACAGGGCCAAAATGAAAAACTGTTTTTT
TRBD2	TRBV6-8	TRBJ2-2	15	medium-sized	CAIGSSGGHTGELFF	TGTGCCATCGGGTCTAGCGGGGGCCACACCGGGGAGCTGTTTTTT
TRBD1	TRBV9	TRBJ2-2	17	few	CASSVGGTGGASGELFF	TGTGCCAGCAGCGTAGGCGGGACAGGGGGCGCCTCCGGGGAGCTGTTTTTT
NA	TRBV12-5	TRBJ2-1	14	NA	CASGREWTADEQFF	TGTGCTAGTGGTAGAGAGTGGACAGCGGATGAGCAGTTCTTC
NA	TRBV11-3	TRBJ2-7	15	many	CASSLDRSVEYEQYF	TGTGCCAGCAGCTTAGATCGATCAGTTGAGTACGAGCAGTACTTC
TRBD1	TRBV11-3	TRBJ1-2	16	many	CASSLVSGTVNYGYTF	TGTGCCAGCAGCTTAGTATCCGGGACAGTAAACTATGGCTACACCTTC
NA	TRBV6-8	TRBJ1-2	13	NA	CASSQDRFDGYTF	TGTGCCAGCAGCCAAGACAGGTTCGATGGCTACACCTTC
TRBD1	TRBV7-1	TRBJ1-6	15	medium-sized	CASSTTGTAGSPLHF	TGTGCCAGCAGCACGACCGGGACAGCGGGTTCACCCCTCCACTTT
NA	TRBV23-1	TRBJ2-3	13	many	CASSSGLFDTQYF	TGCGCCAGCAGCTCGGGACTTTTTGATACGCAGTATTTT
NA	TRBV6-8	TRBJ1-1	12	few	CASSYSDTEAFF	TGTGCCAGCAGTTACTCTGACACTGAAGCTTTCTTT
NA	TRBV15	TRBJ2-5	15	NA	CATSRRAWVRETQYF	TGTGCCACCAGCAGACGCGCATGGGTGAGGGAGACCCAGTACTTC
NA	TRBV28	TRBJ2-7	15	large	CASSRAGHEVYEQYF	TGTGCCAGCAGCCGAGCCGGGCATGAGGTCTACGAGCAGTACTTC
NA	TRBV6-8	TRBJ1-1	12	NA	CASRRTGREAFF	TGTGCCAGCAGACGTACAGGACGAGAAGCTTTCTTT
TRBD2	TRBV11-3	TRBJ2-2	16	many	CASSLVASGGTGELFF	TGTGCCAGCAGCTTAGTGGCTAGCGGGGGCACCGGGGAGCTGTTTTTT
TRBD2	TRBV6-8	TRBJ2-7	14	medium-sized	CASSYQWEGYEQYF	TGTGCCAGCAGTTACCAGTGGGAGGGTTACGAGCAGTACTTC
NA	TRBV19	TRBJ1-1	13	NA	CASSMKGDTEAFF	TGTGCCAGTAGTATGAAGGGTGACACTGAAGCTTTCTTT
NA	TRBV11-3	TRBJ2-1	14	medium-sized	CASSLLSAYNEQFF	TGTGCCAGCAGCTTACTCTCTGCCTACAATGAGCAGTTCTTC
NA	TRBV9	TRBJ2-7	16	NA	CASSVASERLATEQYF	TGTGCCAGCAGCGTAGCTTCGGAGCGCCTTGCTACCGAGCAGTACTTC
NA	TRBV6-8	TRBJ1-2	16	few	CASSPTPEGGAFGYTF	TGTGCCAGCAGTCCCACCCCAGAGGGGGGGGCTTTCGGCTACACCTTC
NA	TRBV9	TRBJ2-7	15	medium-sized	CASSLGTQSSYEQYF	TGTGCCAGCAGCTTAGGGACACAGAGCTCCTACGAGCAGTACTTC
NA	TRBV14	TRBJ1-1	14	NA	CASSRETENTEAFF	TGTGCCAGCAGTCGTGAGACAGAGAACACTGAAGCTTTCTTT
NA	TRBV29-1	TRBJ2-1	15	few	CSVEDGVLRGNEQFF	TGCAGCGTTGAAGATGGGGTCTTAAGGGGAAATGAGCAGTTCTTC